Shown below are 15 T cell receptor beta chains from a single sample sequenced in a study of T cell repertoires in cytomegalovirus infection. TCRdb ran MiXCR on the reads and lists one entry per CDR3 protein. The table includes a few hundred thousand distinct CDR3 sequences, 35% to 50% detected once. For these TCRs, the target antigens are not known. The specimen was cultured PBMCs, collected from culture after CMV antigen stimulation. The receptors here all came from a human donor in good health (CMV status not recorded). Some clones in this sample may be carry-over from other donors' samples.

The rearrangement uses TRBV20-1 and TRBJ2-1, with 7 bases aligning to TRBD2. Looked up from germline, CDR1 is DFQATT and CDR2 is SNEGSKA (reference sequence). CDR3 length equals 12 residues. Trimming took 5 bases from V and 6 from J; bases not matched to a gene: 4. The CDR3 coding sequence is TGCAGTGCTGGTTCTAGCGGCAATGAGCAGTTCTTC. This encodes CSAGSSGNEQFF.

The chain recombines TRBV6-2 or TRBV6-3 with TRBJ2-3, with D hard to call. Per germline, CDR1 MNHEY and CDR2 SVGEGT. The CDR3 contains 15 residues. Trimming pared 0 bases from V and 4 bases from J, leaving 11 bases between. The CDR3 coding sequence is TGTGCCAGCAGTTACTCGTTCTGGTCCCCAGATACGCAGTATTTT. This gives the protein CASSYSFWSPDTQYF.

The count of this clonotype is one. In DNA form, the CDR3 reads TGCGCCAGCAGCTGGAGATTAGTAGCGGGGGCCTACAATGAGCAGTTCTTC. This translates into CASSWRLVAGAYNEQFF. This sequence joins TRBV5-1 and TRBJ2-1, with TRBD2 matching over 9 bases. CDR3 length: 17 amino acids. V shed 3 bases, J shed 2 bases, and the junction held 9 bases outside the gene matches. Germline V CDR1 and CDR2: SGHRS, YFSETQ.

J is TRBJ2-7 and V is TRBV28; tentative D call: TRBD1 (5 bases). The CDR3 has 18 amino acids. Per germline, CDR1 MDHEN and CDR2 SYDVKM. Deletions cut 10 bases from V and 6 bases from J, with 34 bases between. CDR3 loop: CATGQYSWGTPSYGEQYF. Here the CDR3 DNA reads TGTGCCACCGGACAATATTCATGGGGCACCCCTTCCTACGGCGAGCAGTACTTC.

This clonotype has a handful of counts. The chain has TRBV4-1 and TRBJ1-1, with D uncertain. Germline CDR1 reads MGHRA; CDR2 reads YSYEKL. The CDR3 contains 14 residues. Trimming left V 7 bases short and J 3 bases short, with 15 bases between. This CDR3 reads CASTLGSLDTEAFF. The CDR3 nucleotides are TGCGCCAGCACCCTTGGGTCCTTGGACACTGAAGCTTTCTTT.

The table lists this clonotype with a few counts. The rearrangement uses TRBV7-2 and TRBJ2-1, with TRBD2 as a possible D gene (6 bases). Germline V gene lookup returns CDR1 SGHTA and CDR2 FQGNSA. V was trimmed by 8 bases and J by 6 bases, leaving 14 bases between them. This CDR3 comprises 13 residues. DNA for the CDR3: TGTGCCAGCGCTGCGGGGCCCTCCAATGAGCAGTTCTTC. Encoded protein: CASAAGPSNEQFF.

V is TRBV4-1 and J is TRBJ2-5; 7 bases match TRBD2. With 1 base clipped from V and 2 bases from J, the junction kept 7 bases outside the gene matches. The length of the CDR3 is 16 residues. The germline V gene encodes CDR1 MGHRA and CDR2 YSYEKL. The CDR3 nucleotides are TGCGCCAGCAGCCAAGGTTCCCCGGGACTACAAGAGACCCAGTACTTC. Translation: CASSQGSPGLQETQYF.

This clonotype was seen a few times. The V call is TRBV7-2, the J call TRBJ2-7; 8 bases line up with TRBD2. The CDR3 loop spans 15 amino acids. Germline V gene sequence: CDR1 SGHTA, CDR2 FQGNSA. After removal of 5 bases from V and 0 bases from J, the junction contained 6 bases not matched to a gene. This chain's CDR3 is CASSPLRGGSYEQYF. The CDR3 DNA reads TGTGCCAGCAGCCCACTCCGGGGGGGCTCCTACGAGCAGTACTTC.

The genes are TRBV7-9 and TRBJ1-6, with D unresolved. The CDR3 spans 14 residues. The V gene lost 7 bases and the J gene lost 9 bases, with 16 bases spanning the gap. CDR1 and CDR2 (germline): SEHNR, FQNEAQ (reference sequence). In DNA, the CDR3 is TGTGCCAGCACCTACCCGGGTTCGATTTCACCCCTCCACTTT. Encoded protein: CASTYPGSISPLHF.

J is TRBJ2-7 and V is TRBV6-6, with 10 bases matching TRBD1. Losses at the gene ends were 2 bases for V and 9 bases for J; bases not matched to a gene: 7. Germline V CDR1 and CDR2: MNHNY, SVGAGI (reference sequence). The CDR3 contains 14 residues. CDR3 loop: CASSYTGDRGRQYF. Here the CDR3 DNA reads TGTGCCAGCAGTTACACCGGGGACAGGGGACGGCAGTACTTC.

The gene calls are TRBV20-1 and TRBJ2-1, with D uncertain. The V and J ends lost 0 bases and 6 bases respectively, with 6 bases between them. CDR3 length: 12 amino acids. Germline V gives CDR1 DFQATT, CDR2 SNEGSKA (reference sequence). Here the CDR3 DNA reads TGCAGTGCTAGAGATCGGTCCAATGAGCAGTTCTTC. Protein sequence: CSARDRSNEQFF.

The gene calls are TRBV7-2 and TRBJ2-3, with D tentatively TRBD2 (5 bases). The CDR3 consists of 15 residues. The V gene's germline CDR1 is SGHTA and CDR2 FQGNSA. V was pared by 3 bases and J by 1 base, with 11 bases between. The CDR3: CASSFEGERTDTQYF. DNA for the CDR3: TGTGCCAGCAGCTTTGAGGGAGAGCGCACAGATACGCAGTATTTT.

The genes are TRBV6-1 and TRBJ2-7; D possibly uses TRBD1 or TRBD2 (5 bases each). There are 16 residues in the CDR3. The germline V gene encodes CDR1 MNHNS and CDR2 SASEGT. Between the trimmed V and J ends, which lost 5 bases and 3 bases, there was a span of 20 bases. The chain's CDR3 is CASSRWDGTPYYEQYF. The CDR3 DNA is TGTGCCAGCAGTCGATGGGACGGAACCCCATACTACGAGCAGTACTTC.

There are many counts of this clonotype. The genes are TRBV7-2 and TRBJ2-3, with 8 nucleotides matching TRBD2. CDR1 and CDR2 from the germline V gene are SGHTA and FQGNSA. This CDR3 comprises 13 residues. V was clipped by 6 bases and J by 4 bases; unmatched bases: 3. In DNA, the CDR3 is TGTGCCAGCAGAATACTAGCGGCAGATACGCAGTATTTT. The encoded protein is CASRILAADTQYF.

The chain is built from TRBV7-2 and TRBJ1-3; D call uncertain. CDR1 is SGHTA, CDR2 FQGNSA, per germline. This CDR3 region has 14 residues. The V end lost 0 bases, the J end lost 4 bases, and 7 bases lay between the germline ends. The CDR3: CASSLAGEGNTIYF. The CDR3 bases are TGTGCCAGCAGCTTAGCAGGCGAGGGAAACACCATATATTTT.